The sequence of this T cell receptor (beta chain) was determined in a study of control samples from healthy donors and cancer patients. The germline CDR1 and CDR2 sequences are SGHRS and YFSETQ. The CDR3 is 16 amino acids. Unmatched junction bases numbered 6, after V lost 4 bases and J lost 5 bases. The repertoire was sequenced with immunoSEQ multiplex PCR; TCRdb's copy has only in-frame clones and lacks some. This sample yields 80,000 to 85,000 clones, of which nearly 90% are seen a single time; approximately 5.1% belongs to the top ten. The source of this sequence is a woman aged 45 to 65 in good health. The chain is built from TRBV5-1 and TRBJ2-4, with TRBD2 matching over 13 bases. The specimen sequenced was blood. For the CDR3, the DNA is TGCGCCAGCAGCCCCGGACTAGCGGGGGTCGAAAACATTCAGTACTTC. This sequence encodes CASSPGLAGVENIQYF.